The rows below give T cell receptor beta chains drawn from one sample of a study of blood T cell repertoires in COVID-19. Here immunoSEQ multiplex PCR was the method, and the copy in TCRdb shows in-frame clones only, minus some. The sample gives 200,000 or so clones, roughly 85% of which show up once; approximately 11% is in the top ten. The sequencing sample was made of peripheral blood. The receptor set was obtained from a human donor with active or convalescent COVID-19. The donor label of this sample is uncertain. CDR3s include the opening cysteine and the closing phenylalanine or tryptophan. D genes are given only for firm matches. A row's size may be missing; if present it is once, few, many or a size class.

clone_size: few; j_call: TRBJ2-7; d_call: .; v_call: TRBV4-2; cdr3_nt: TGTGCCAGCAGCCAAGATCTCCCACCACTCGGGACACCGAGCTCCTACGAGCAGTACTTC; cdr3_aa: CASSQDLPPLGTPSSYEQYF
clone_size: .; j_call: TRBJ2-3; d_call: TRBD2; v_call: TRBV3-1/TRBV3-2; cdr3_nt: TGTGCCAGCAGCCAAGTTGCGGGGGTCACAGATACGCAGTATTTT; cdr3_aa: CASSQVAGVTDTQYF
clone_size: once; j_call: TRBJ2-3; d_call: TRBD2; v_call: TRBV7-3; cdr3_nt: TGTGCCAGCAGCTCAACCAGCGGGAGGGCCGGGACGCAGTATTTT; cdr3_aa: CASSSTSGRAGTQYF
clone_size: .; j_call: TRBJ2-3; d_call: TRBD2; v_call: TRBV7-6; cdr3_nt: TGTGCCAGCAGCTTCGGGGGGGGACGCACAGATACGCAGTATTTT; cdr3_aa: CASSFGGGRTDTQYF
clone_size: few; j_call: TRBJ1-1; d_call: .; v_call: TRBV29-1; cdr3_nt: TGCAGCGTTGAGCACTCTGAAGCTTTCTTT; cdr3_aa: CSVEHSEAFF
clone_size: few; j_call: TRBJ1-1; d_call: .; v_call: TRBV2; cdr3_nt: TGTGCCAGCAGCCTAAACACTGAAGCTTTCTTT; cdr3_aa: CASSLNTEAFF
clone_size: .; j_call: TRBJ2-2; d_call: TRBD2; v_call: TRBV7-9; cdr3_nt: TGTGCCAGCAGCCGGACTAGTATGACCGGGGAGCTGTTTTTT; cdr3_aa: CASSRTSMTGELFF
clone_size: .; j_call: TRBJ1-2; d_call: .; v_call: TRBV30; cdr3_nt: TGTGCCTATTCGAACGGGATTAACTATGGCTACACCTTC; cdr3_aa: CAYSNGINYGYTF
clone_size: .; j_call: TRBJ1-5; d_call: TRBD1; v_call: TRBV27; cdr3_nt: TGTGCCAGCAGTCCGATTCAAGGGACAGGAGTTGGTCAGCCCCAGCATTTT; cdr3_aa: CASSPIQGTGVGQPQHF
clone_size: .; j_call: TRBJ2-7; d_call: TRBD2; v_call: TRBV2; cdr3_nt: TGTGCCAGCAGTGAGAGGGAGGGCTACGAGCAGTACTTC; cdr3_aa: CASSEREGYEQYF
clone_size: .; j_call: TRBJ2-1; d_call: .; v_call: TRBV4-1; cdr3_nt: TGCGCCAGCAGCCAACCGTCGTACAATGAGCAGTTCTTC; cdr3_aa: CASSQPSYNEQFF
clone_size: once; j_call: TRBJ1-5; d_call: TRBD1; v_call: TRBV19; cdr3_nt: TGTGCCAGTAGTACTGACAGGGGCAATCAGCCCCAGCATTTT; cdr3_aa: CASSTDRGNQPQHF
clone_size: .; j_call: TRBJ1-5; d_call: .; v_call: TRBV29-1; cdr3_nt: TGCAGCGTTCTCGCCAGCCAGGGGCAGCCCCAGCATTTT; cdr3_aa: CSVLASQGQPQHF
clone_size: .; j_call: TRBJ1-6; d_call: TRBD1; v_call: TRBV7-2; cdr3_nt: TGTGCCCTCTCCCAGGGGGCGTCCTATAATTCACCCCTCCACTTT; cdr3_aa: CALSQGASYNSPLHF
clone_size: .; j_call: TRBJ1-5; d_call: TRBD1; v_call: TRBV7-9; cdr3_nt: TGTGCCGGGGGACAGGGGAATCAGCCCCAGCATTTT; cdr3_aa: CAGGQGNQPQHF
clone_size: .; j_call: TRBJ1-1; d_call: .; v_call: TRBV25-1; cdr3_nt: TGTGCCAGCAGTGACGCAATCAGTAGCGCTGAAGCTTTCTTT; cdr3_aa: CASSDAISSAEAFF
clone_size: .; j_call: TRBJ1-6; d_call: .; v_call: TRBV11-3; cdr3_nt: TGTGCCAGCAGCTTAGGGGTGACTACCCCGAATTCACCCCTCCACTTT; cdr3_aa: CASSLGVTTPNSPLHF
clone_size: .; j_call: TRBJ2-5; d_call: .; v_call: TRBV2; cdr3_nt: TGTGCCAGCAGGACATGGGGGGTGACTGGGAACCAAGAGACCCAGTACTTC; cdr3_aa: CASRTWGVTGNQETQYF
clone_size: .; j_call: TRBJ1-2; d_call: TRBD1; v_call: TRBV30; cdr3_nt: TGTGCCTGGACCCCAGGGGGCAGCTATGGCTACACCTTC; cdr3_aa: CAWTPGGSYGYTF
clone_size: .; j_call: TRBJ1-2; d_call: TRBD1; v_call: TRBV9; cdr3_nt: TGTGCCAGCAGCGTAGAGGGACAGGGGTGGTATGGCTACACCTTC; cdr3_aa: CASSVEGQGWYGYTF
clone_size: .; j_call: TRBJ2-7; d_call: TRBD2; v_call: TRBV11-3; cdr3_nt: TGTGCCAGCAGCTTGGGGACTACCGTAGCCTACGAGCAGTACTTC; cdr3_aa: CASSLGTTVAYEQYF
clone_size: once; j_call: TRBJ1-4; d_call: TRBD1; v_call: TRBV11-2; cdr3_nt: TGTGCCAGCAGCTTAGAAAGGACAGGGGCTTCAACACTGTTTTTT; cdr3_aa: CASSLERTGASTLFF
clone_size: .; j_call: TRBJ2-7; d_call: .; v_call: TRBV9; cdr3_nt: TGTGCCAGCAGCTCCACCGGGTCCCGGGGGGCCGAGCAGTACTTC; cdr3_aa: CASSSTGSRGAEQYF
clone_size: .; j_call: TRBJ1-2; d_call: TRBD1; v_call: TRBV24-1; cdr3_nt: TGTGCCACCAGTGATCCCGGACAGGGTGAAGGCTACACCTTC; cdr3_aa: CATSDPGQGEGYTF
clone_size: .; j_call: TRBJ2-2; d_call: .; v_call: TRBV7-3; cdr3_nt: TGTGCCAGCAGCTTGGGGCTAGATTCCCAGGCCGGGACCGGGGAGCTGTTTTTT; cdr3_aa: CASSLGLDSQAGTGELFF
clone_size: once; j_call: TRBJ2-3; d_call: TRBD1; v_call: TRBV7-8; cdr3_nt: TGTGCCAGCAGCGTGGACAGGGCCGATACGCAGTATTTT; cdr3_aa: CASSVDRADTQYF
clone_size: .; j_call: TRBJ1-2; d_call: TRBD1; v_call: TRBV5-1; cdr3_nt: TGCGCCAGCAGCTCTGGGGGGTTTCAGGGGGTTACCACCTATGGCTACACCTTC; cdr3_aa: CASSSGGFQGVTTYGYTF
clone_size: once; j_call: TRBJ2-6; d_call: .; v_call: TRBV12-3/TRBV12-4; cdr3_nt: TGTGCCAGCATCCCCCTTGGGGCCAACGTCCTGACTTTC; cdr3_aa: CASIPLGANVLTF
clone_size: .; j_call: TRBJ1-3; d_call: TRBD1; v_call: TRBV7-7; cdr3_nt: TGTGCCAGCAGCACAGGGGCTGGAAACACCATATATTTT; cdr3_aa: CASSTGAGNTIYF